This entry lists 22 T cell receptor beta chains sequenced from one sample in a study of blood T cell repertoires in COVID-19 (dated by TCRdb to 2019 to 2021). Library preparation employed the immunoSEQ multiplex PCR assay. TCRdb limited this immuneACCESS table to in-frame rearrangements with V and J called. A share of clones is missing; checked studies link under half to unresolved V genes, and the rest is unexplained. The sample records 300,000 to 350,000 clones, around 90% of which are singletons. Jointly, the top ten make up around 3.9% of the sample. Sequenced input: peripheral blood. The source is a woman aged 55 to 70 with COVID-19, enrolled during active disease.

CDR3 nucleotide sequence: TGCGCCAGCAGCAGTAAGGACTGGGATCCCCCAGCCCACTTT. The encoded protein is CASSSKDWDPPAHF. The rearrangement joins TRBV5-1 to TRBJ1-6; D is unclear. V was trimmed by 4 bases and J by 18 bases, leaving 23 bases between them. This CDR3 contains 14 residues. Germline V CDR1 and CDR2: SGHRS, YFSETQ.

V gene TRBV5-8 combines with J gene TRBJ1-5; D gene ambiguous. Germline loops: CDR1 SGHTS, CDR2 YDEGEE. This CDR3 contains 12 residues. V shed 4 bases and J shed 3 bases, with 5 bases lying between them. In nucleotides, the CDR3 is TGTGCCAGCAGCGCCTACAATCAGCCCCAGCATTTT. It encodes CASSAYNQPQHF.

J is TRBJ2-1 and V is TRBV9; D uncertain. Per germline, CDR1 SGDLS and CDR2 YYNGEE. The V end was cut by 3 bases, the J end by 10 bases, with 8 bases between. The CDR3 runs 11 residues. The CDR3 nucleotides read TGTGCCAGCAGCGCGACTTGGGAGCAGTTCTTC. This translates into CASSATWEQFF. Full variable domain (rest looked up from reference TRBV9 and TRBJ2-1): DSGVTQTPKHLITATGQRVTLRCSPRSGDLSVYWYQQSLDQGLQFLIQYYNGEERAKGNILERFSAQQFPDLHSELNLSSLELGDSALYFCASSATWEQFFGPGTRLTVL.

With respect to this clone: Other DNA sequences in the same sample also yield this CDR3. V is TRBV15 and J is TRBJ2-4; maybe TRBD1 (6 bases). The CDR3 length is 15 residues. V lost 7 bases, J lost 7 bases, and 20 bases lay in between. Germline assignment: CDR1 LNHNV and CDR2 YYDKDF (reference sequence). CDR3 DNA: TGTGCCACCACCCCGACAGGCGCAGCCTCGAACATTCAGTACTTC. It encodes CATTPTGAASNIQYF.

The chain uses TRBV28 and TRBJ1-4; no clear D gene. The CDR3 spans 12 residues. Per the germline V gene, CDR1 is MDHEN and CDR2 is SYDVKM. V lost 6 bases and J 7 bases, leaving 9 bases between the germline ends. The CDR3 spells CASSPGPEKLFF. The CDR3 DNA follows: TGTGCCAGCAGCCCTGGCCCTGAAAAACTGTTTTTT.

The J gene is TRBJ2-5, the V gene TRBV7-2; TRBD2 matches 7 bases. V was pared by 4 bases and J by 5 bases, with 10 bases of the junction left unmatched. The CDR3 loop spans 15 amino acids. The germline gives CDR1 SGHTA, CDR2 FQGNSA. CDR3 sequence reads: CASSSNSGGGETQYF. The CDR3 nucleotides are TGTGCCAGCAGCTCCAACTCGGGGGGAGGTGAGACCCAGTACTTC.

The chain recombines TRBV28 with TRBJ2-1, with 11 bases aligning to TRBD2. The CDR3 totals 14 residues. The V and J ends lost 7 bases and 10 bases, in that order; junction bases with no gene match: 9. The germline CDR1 and CDR2 sequences are MDHEN and SYDVKM. CDR3 sequence reads: CASTKTSGAREQFF. DNA of the CDR3: TGTGCCAGCACCAAGACTAGCGGGGCCAGAGAGCAGTTCTTC.

V and J are TRBV5-4 and TRBJ2-2, with D possibly TRBD1 on 6 matching bases. V was cut by 3 bases and J by 1 base, with 10 bases left in between. Germline CDR1 SGHNT, CDR2 YYREEE (reference sequence). The CDR3 extends over 15 amino acids. CDR3: CASSSGQLNTGELFF. CDR3 DNA sequence: TGTGCCAGCAGCTCCGGACAGCTGAACACCGGGGAGCTGTTTTTT.

The chain uses TRBV4-2 and TRBJ1-2; 7 bases match TRBD1. Germline CDR1 LGHNA, CDR2 YNFKEQ. Germline trimming cut 3 bases from V and 8 bases from J; bases unmatched to any gene: 12. The CDR3 covers 15 residues. CDR3 in amino acids: CASSHDDRRGPGYTF. For the CDR3, the DNA is TGTGCCAGCAGCCATGACGACAGGAGGGGGCCCGGCTACACCTTC.

This clone was picked up one time. This chain connects TRBV10-3 to TRBJ1-1; D ambiguous. Trimming took off 2 bases at V and 0 bases at J, with 4 bases between the two ends. Germline CDR1 and CDR2: ENHRY and SYGVKD. This CDR3 has 13 amino acids. CDR3 bases: TGTGCCATCAGTGAGGGAGTGAACACTGAAGCTTTCTTT. It encodes CAISEGVNTEAFF.

In nucleotides, the CDR3 is TGCAGTGCTTACCCCGGAGAGACCCAGTACTTC. Encoded protein: CSAYPGETQYF. The rearrangement links TRBV20-1 to TRBJ2-5; no clear D. This CDR3 contains 11 residues. Trimming took 5 bases from V and 4 from J, leaving 8 bases between them. CDR1 and CDR2 (germline): DFQATT, SNEGSKA (reference sequence).

V is TRBV6-2 or TRBV6-3 and J is TRBJ2-5, with TRBD2 as a possible D gene (7 bases). The CDR3 contains 17 residues. Deletions cut 0 bases from V and 3 bases from J, with 17 bases between. Per germline, CDR1 MNHEY and CDR2 SVGEGT. CDR3 sequence (DNA): TGTGCCAGCAGTTACTCGTCTAGGGGGGGGCCTGAAGAGACCCAGTACTTC. Its protein is CASSYSSRGGPEETQYF.

This chain links TRBV7-2 with TRBJ1-3, with 9 bases fitting TRBD1. The CDR3 has 14 residues. The junction had 1 base not matched to a gene; V was cut back by 3 bases and J by 4 bases. The germline gives CDR1 SGHTA, CDR2 FQGNSA. Here the CDR3 DNA reads TGTGCCAGCAGCTTGGGGACAGGGGGAAACACCATATATTTT. Its translation is CASSLGTGGNTIYF.

The chain recombines TRBV3-1 (or the pseudogene TRBV3-2) with TRBJ1-5, with D unresolved. Trimming cost V 1 base and J 1 base, with 8 bases left between them. Germline lookup yields CDR1 LGHDT and CDR2 YNNKEL (reference sequence). The CDR3 contains 15 residues. The CDR3 reads CASSQGQVSNQPQHF. The DNA for the CDR3 is TGTGCCAGCAGCCAAGGGCAGGTAAGCAATCAGCCCCAGCATTTT.

This sequence joins TRBV5-6 and TRBJ1-4, with TRBD1 matching 8 bases. Looked up from germline, CDR1 is SGHDT and CDR2 is YYEEEE. The V segment lost 3 bases and the J segment 8 bases; nucleotides outside the gene matches: 3. The length of the CDR3 is 13 residues. CDR3 amino acids: CASSYGQGEKLFF. The CDR3 DNA is TGTGCCAGCAGCTATGGACAGGGAGAAAAACTGTTTTTT. The entire variable domain, with the rest obtained from reference TRBV5-6 and TRBJ1-4, is as follows: DAGVTQSPTHLIKTRGQQVTLRCSPKSGHDTVSWYQQALGQGPQFIFQYYEEEERQRGNFPDRFSGHQFPNYSSELNVNALLLGDSALYLCASSYGQGEKLFFGSGTQLSVL.

V is TRBV6-1 and J is TRBJ2-5; 8 nucleotides align to TRBD2. This CDR3 spans 16 amino acids. Germline assignment: CDR1 MNHNS and CDR2 SASEGT. V dropped 1 base and J dropped 5; count of bases not matched to a gene: 9. CDR3 DNA: TGTGCCAGCAGTGAAGGGGCGGGGGGAATTTTGGAGACCCAGTACTTC. Translated: CASSEGAGGILETQYF.

This chain links TRBV27 with TRBJ1-2, with 9 bases fitting TRBD1. Trimming at V came to 5 bases and at J to 0 bases, leaving 4 bases not matched to a gene. Germline V gene lookup returns CDR1 MNHEY and CDR2 SMNVEV (reference sequence). This CDR3 spans 15 amino acids. The CDR3 loop is CASSPGDRANYGYTF. CDR3 nucleotide sequence: TGTGCCAGCAGTCCAGGGGACAGGGCTAACTATGGCTACACCTTC.

A note on this clone: Other nucleotide sequences from this sample produce the same CDR3. The chain employs TRBV5-1 and TRBJ2-1; D might be TRBD2 (7 bases). This CDR3 has 15 amino acids. The V and J ends lost 0 bases and 4 bases respectively, with 11 bases between them. Germline V gives CDR1 SGHRS, CDR2 YFSETQ. CDR3 nucleotides: TGCGCCAGCAGCTTGGGGGCGGGGGCTTACAATGAGCAGTTCTTC. Protein: CASSLGAGAYNEQFF.

J is TRBJ2-5 and V is TRBV18; D not resolved. Germline CDR1 and CDR2: KGHSH and LQKENI. This CDR3 spans 13 amino acids. Trimming removed 2 bases at V and 5 bases at J, with 9 bases between. The CDR3 DNA reads as TGTGCCAGCTCACCAAATTTTATCGAGACCCAGTACTTC. As protein: CASSPNFIETQYF.

The CDR3 reads CAISDEARKFYEQYF. CDR3 DNA sequence: TGTGCCATCAGTGATGAGGCAAGGAAATTCTACGAGCAGTACTTC. The rearrangement links TRBV10-3 to TRBJ2-7; D remains unclear. There are 15 residues in the CDR3. Germline V gene sequence: CDR1 ENHRY, CDR2 SYGVKD. Trimming took 3 bases from V and 3 from J, leaving 15 bases between them.

The V and J genes are TRBV13 and TRBJ2-2, with 7 bases identical to TRBD1. Germline V gene lookup returns CDR1 PRHDT and CDR2 FYEKMQ (reference sequence). The CDR3 totals 15 residues. V lost 5 bases to trimming and J lost 3 bases; unmatched junction nucleotides: 6. The CDR3 here is CASSDDRAHTGELFF. CDR3 DNA sequence: TGTGCCAGCAGCGACGACAGGGCCCACACCGGGGAGCTGTTTTTT.

The count of this clone is one. The CDR3: CASSSPTSGDNEQFF. CDR3 in DNA: TGTGCCAGCAGTTCCCCAACTAGCGGGGACAATGAGCAGTTCTTC. The rearrangement links TRBV6-5 to TRBJ2-1, with 10 bases that match TRBD2. With V trimmed by 4 bases and J by 5 bases, 5 bases remained unmatched. CDR1 is MNHEY and CDR2 is SVGAGI in the germline V gene. The CDR3 totals 15 residues.